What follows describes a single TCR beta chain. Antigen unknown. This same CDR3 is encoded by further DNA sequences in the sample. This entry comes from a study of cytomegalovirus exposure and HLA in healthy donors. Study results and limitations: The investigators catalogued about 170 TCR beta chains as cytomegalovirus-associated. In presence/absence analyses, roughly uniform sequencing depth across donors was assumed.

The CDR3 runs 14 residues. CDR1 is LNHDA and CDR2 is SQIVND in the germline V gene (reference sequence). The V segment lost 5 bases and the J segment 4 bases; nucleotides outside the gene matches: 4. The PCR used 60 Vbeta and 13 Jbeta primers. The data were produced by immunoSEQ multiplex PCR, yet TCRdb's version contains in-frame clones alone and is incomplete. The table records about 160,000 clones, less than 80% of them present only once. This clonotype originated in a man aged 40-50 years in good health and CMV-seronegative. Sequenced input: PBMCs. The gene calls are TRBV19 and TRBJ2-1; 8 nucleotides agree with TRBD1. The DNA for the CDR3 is TGTGCCAGTAGTTCAGACAGGGGATACAATGAGCAGTTCTTC. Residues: CASSSDRGYNEQFF.